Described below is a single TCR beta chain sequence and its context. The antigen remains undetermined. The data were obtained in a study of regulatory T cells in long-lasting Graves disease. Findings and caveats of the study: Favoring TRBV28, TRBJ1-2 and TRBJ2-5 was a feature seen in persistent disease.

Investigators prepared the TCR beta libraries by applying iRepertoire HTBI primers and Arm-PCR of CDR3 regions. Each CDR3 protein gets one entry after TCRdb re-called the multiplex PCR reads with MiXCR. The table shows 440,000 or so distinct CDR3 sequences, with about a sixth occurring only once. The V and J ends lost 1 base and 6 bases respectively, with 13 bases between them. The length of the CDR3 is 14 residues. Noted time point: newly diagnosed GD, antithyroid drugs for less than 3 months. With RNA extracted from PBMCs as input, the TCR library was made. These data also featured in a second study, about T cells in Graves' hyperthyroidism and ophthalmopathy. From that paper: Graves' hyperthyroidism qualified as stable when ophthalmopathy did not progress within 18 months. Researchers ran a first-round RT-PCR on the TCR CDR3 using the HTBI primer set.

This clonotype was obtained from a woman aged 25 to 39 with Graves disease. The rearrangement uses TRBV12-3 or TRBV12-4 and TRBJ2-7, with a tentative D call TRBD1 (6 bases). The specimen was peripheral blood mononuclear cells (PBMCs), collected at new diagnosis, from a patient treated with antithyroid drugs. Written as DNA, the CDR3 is TGTGCCAGCAGTTTAGACAGGGTCACTGGCGAGCAGTACTTC. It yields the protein CASSLDRVTGEQYF.